The 27 T cell receptor beta chains in this list originate from one sample, sequenced in a study of T cells in Graves' hyperthyroidism and ophthalmopathy. Regions amplified from RNA transcripts were the TCR beta CDR3 regions. Primed by the HTBI set, a first-round RT-PCR was run on the TCR CDR3. In TCRdb, the multiplex PCR reads were re-called with MiXCR into one record per CDR3 protein. The top ten hold approximately 16% of the sample, which has about 500,000 distinct CDR3 sequences, about a sixth seen once. The sequenced material came from blood. These receptors all come from a woman aged 18 to 35 with Graves' ophthalmopathy.

This clonotype appeared many times. The chain is built from TRBV7-2 and TRBJ2-7; D not resolved. Germline V gene sequence: CDR1 SGHTA, CDR2 FQGNSA. The V end was cut by 1 base, the J end by 6 bases, with 13 bases between. The CDR3 is 14 residues long. CDR3 in DNA: TGTGCCAGCAGCTTAGATCAGACTCGTGGCGAGCAGTACTTC. Protein sequence: CASSLDQTRGEQYF. The full variable domain, its missing parts supplied by reference TRBV7-2 and TRBJ2-7, is GAGVSQSPSNKVTEKGKDVELRCDPISGHTALYWYRQSLGQGLEFLIYFQGNSAPDKSGLPSDRFSAERTGGSVSTLTIQRTQQEDSAVYLCASSLDQTRGEQYFGPGTRLTVT.

The chain joins TRBV29-1 to TRBJ1-5; 10 positions agree with TRBD1. V gave up 4 bases and J gave up 4 bases; unmatched junction bases: 4. The CDR3 has 14 amino acids. CDR1 and CDR2 (germline): SQVTM, ANQGSEA. The CDR3: CSVVGQGPNQPQHF. CDR3 bases: TGCAGCGTTGTGGGACAGGGGCCGAATCAGCCCCAGCATTTT.

V gene TRBV20-1 combines with J gene TRBJ1-2, with TRBD1 matching over 9 bases. CDR1 is DFQATT, CDR2 SNEGSKA, per germline (reference sequence). The CDR3 runs to 12 residues. CDR3 sequence reads: CSGQGIPDGYTF. The CDR3 region has the DNA TGCAGCGGACAGGGGATACCTGATGGCTACACCTTC.

This clonotype was seen a single time. V is TRBV5-1 and J is TRBJ1-1; D gene unclear. There are 14 residues in the CDR3. Germline V gene sequence: CDR1 SGHRS, CDR2 YFSETQ. Deletions cut 4 bases from V and 0 bases from J, with 10 bases between. The CDR3: CASSLIDLNTEAFF. The DNA for the CDR3 is TGCGCCAGCAGCCTAATAGACCTGAACACTGAAGCTTTCTTT.

In its sample, this clonotype was seen many times. The chain couples TRBV30 to TRBJ2-5; TRBD2 agrees at 13 bases. CDR3 size: 15 residues. Per the germline V gene, CDR1 is GTSNPN and CDR2 is SVGIG (reference sequence). V dropped 6 bases and J dropped 4; count of bases not matched to a gene: 8. CDR3 region: CACQGLAGVLETQYF. DNA for the CDR3: TGTGCCTGTCAAGGACTAGCGGGAGTTCTAGAGACCCAGTACTTC. The variable domain in full, completed from reference TRBV30 and TRBJ2-5, reads SQTIHQWPATLVQPVGSPLSLECTVEGTSNPNLYWYRQAAGRGLQLLFYSVGIGQISSEVPQNLSASRPQDRQFILSSKKLLLSDSGFYLCACQGLAGVLETQYFGPGTRLLVL.

The rearrangement uses TRBV29-1 and TRBJ2-1; 13 bases align to TRBD2. Germline values: CDR1 SQVTM, CDR2 ANQGSEA. The ends lost 7 bases at V and 5 bases at J; junction bases unmatched: 5. This CDR3 region has 14 residues. The CDR3 DNA reads TGCAGCGGGGTAGGACTAGCGGGGGACAATGAGCAGTTCTTC. It encodes CSGVGLAGDNEQFF.

This clonotype was seen ten or more times. The rearrangement links TRBV30 to TRBJ2-1; 7 nucleotides line up with TRBD2. Unmatched junction bases numbered 8, after V lost 2 bases and J lost 10 bases. This CDR3 spans 13 amino acids. The V gene's germline CDR1 is GTSNPN and CDR2 SVGIG (reference sequence). The CDR3 loop reads CAWSKTVGGEQFF. In DNA form, the CDR3 reads TGTGCCTGGAGTAAGACAGTGGGAGGGGAGCAGTTCTTC.

This clonotype was observed at least ten times. The V and J genes are TRBV5-1 and TRBJ2-5, with D perhaps TRBD1 (6 bases). This CDR3 is 14 amino acids long. Per the germline V gene, CDR1 is SGHRS and CDR2 is YFSETQ. The V end was cut by 0 bases, the J end by 2 bases, with 8 bases between. The CDR3: CASSLDRVQETQYF. In DNA form, the CDR3 reads TGCGCCAGCAGCTTGGACAGGGTTCAAGAGACCCAGTACTTC.

The table lists this clonotype with many counts. This sequence joins TRBV5-1 and TRBJ2-1; 10 positions agree with TRBD2. Trimming removed 0 bases from V and 6 bases from J; junction bases left unmatched: 3. This CDR3 is 15 amino acids long. Germline CDR1 and CDR2: SGHRS and YFSETQ. For the CDR3, the DNA is TGCGCCAGCAGCTTGGCTAGCGGGGGCGGCAATGAGCAGTTCTTC. Protein: CASSLASGGGNEQFF.

This clonotype occurred a few times. The chain couples TRBV20-1 to TRBJ2-7, with a tentative D call TRBD2 (5 bases). V lost 6 bases to trimming and J lost 6 bases, with 18 bases between them. CDR1 is DFQATT, CDR2 SNEGSKA, per germline (reference sequence). This CDR3 has 13 amino acids. Here the CDR3 DNA reads TGCAGTGCGAAACCTTTATCGGGATTCGAGCAGTACTTC. Residues: CSAKPLSGFEQYF.

In this sample, this clonotype turned up a few times. The V and J genes are TRBV27 and TRBJ1-6; D call uncertain. CDR3 length: 14 residues. Trimming removed 9 bases from V and 0 bases from J, with 9 bases in between. From germline, CDR1 is MNHEY and CDR2 SMNVEV (reference sequence). The CDR3 spells CASAPSSYNSPLHF. DNA for the CDR3: TGTGCCAGTGCGCCGAGCTCCTATAATTCACCCCTCCACTTT.

This CDR3 reads CASSLAPGSLEAGELFF. The CDR3 DNA follows: TGTGCCAGCAGCTTAGCCCCGGGGTCGCTAGAGGCCGGGGAGCTGTTTTTT. The chain has TRBV7-2 and TRBJ2-2, with D possibly matching TRBD2 (5 bases). This CDR3 comprises 17 residues. V was clipped by 0 bases and J by 6 bases, with 17 bases between them. The germline gives CDR1 SGHTA, CDR2 FQGNSA.

The chain couples TRBV24-1 to TRBJ1-1; possibly TRBD1 for D (6 bases). Per germline, CDR1 KGHDR and CDR2 SFDVKD. The CDR3 runs to 18 residues. Trimming pared 3 bases from V and 3 bases from J, leaving 22 bases between. The CDR3 is CATSDAELKGGTYTEAFF. CDR3 DNA sequence: TGTGCCACCAGTGATGCGGAACTTAAGGGGGGGACCTACACTGAAGCTTTCTTT.

This clonotype occurred many times. The genes are TRBV10-3 and TRBJ2-2, with TRBD2 identical over 12 bases. The CDR3 contains 16 residues. V trimming: 4 bases; J trimming: 5 bases; junction bases outside the gene matches: 5. Looked up from germline, CDR1 is ENHRY and CDR2 is SYGVKD. CDR3 loop: CAISGTSGVKTGELFF. The DNA of the CDR3 is TGTGCCATCAGTGGGACTAGCGGGGTCAAAACCGGGGAGCTGTTTTTT.

The chain's CDR3 is CASSLQSGVVNEQFF. The CDR3 nucleotides read TGCGCCAGCAGCTTGCAATCGGGAGTTGTTAATGAGCAGTTCTTC. V gene TRBV5-1 combines with J gene TRBJ2-1, with D possibly TRBD2 on 6 matching bases. Germline CDR1 reads SGHRS; CDR2 reads YFSETQ. Trimming shortened V by 1 base and J by 7 bases, and 15 bases separated the two germline ends. The CDR3 loop spans 15 amino acids.

The CDR3 here is CASSSTTGSRNEQFF. CDR3 DNA: TGTGCCAGCAGCTCCACGACTGGTTCTAGGAATGAGCAGTTCTTC. The chain uses TRBV7-3 and TRBJ2-1; no definite D call. Germline lookup yields CDR1 SGHTA and CDR2 FQGTGA. The CDR3 extends over 15 amino acids. Trimming left V 4 bases short and J 7 bases short, with 17 bases between.

This clonotype has at least ten counts. This rearrangement joins TRBV10-3 to TRBJ1-1; TRBD1 might be the D (5 bases). The CDR3 covers 11 residues. Trimming cost V 11 bases and J 1 base, with 8 bases left between them. CDR1 is ENHRY and CDR2 is SYGVKD in the germline V gene. CDR3 nucleotide sequence: TGTGCCTCCCAGGGGAACACTGAAGCTTTCTTT. Its protein is CASQGNTEAFF.

This clonotype was seen at least ten times. This chain connects TRBV6-1 to TRBJ2-5, with TRBD2 matching over 9 bases. V dropped 1 base and J dropped 2; count of bases not matched to a gene: 5. From germline, CDR1 is MNHNS and CDR2 SASEGT. There are 16 residues in the CDR3. CDR3 in DNA: TGTGCCAGCAGTGAAGTCTGGCGGGGGGGTCAAGAGACCCAGTACTTC. Protein: CASSEVWRGGQETQYF.

The genes are TRBV24-1 and TRBJ2-7, with a weak D call TRBD1 (6 bases). The germline gives CDR1 KGHDR, CDR2 SFDVKD. V was pared by 5 bases and J by 0 bases, with 10 bases between. This CDR3 contains 14 residues. CDR3 nucleotide sequence: TGTGCCACCAGTGGGGACATCCCCTCCTACGAGCAGTACTTC. This encodes CATSGDIPSYEQYF.

This clonotype appeared many times. This chain links TRBV18 with TRBJ1-1, with no clear D. In germline, CDR1 is KGHSH, CDR2 LQKENI. This CDR3 region has 13 residues. Trimming removed 1 base at V and 10 bases at J, with 13 bases between. The CDR3 here is CASSPRADLAAFF. The DNA of the CDR3 is TGTGCCAGCTCACCACGCGCAGATCTTGCAGCTTTCTTT.

This clonotype was recorded at least ten times. The chain is built from TRBV11-2 and TRBJ2-2; D call uncertain. This CDR3 is 15 amino acids long. CDR1 and CDR2 from the germline V gene are SGHAT and FQNNGV. V lost 3 bases and J 0 bases, leaving 8 bases between the germline ends. Here the CDR3 reads CASSFESANTGELFF. The CDR3 nucleotides are TGTGCCAGCAGCTTCGAGTCTGCGAACACCGGGGAGCTGTTTTTT.

Ten or more counts support this clonotype. The V call is TRBV6-2 or TRBV6-3, the J call TRBJ1-5, with a weak D call TRBD1 (6 bases). Trimming cost V 8 bases and J 0 bases, with 17 bases left between them. Germline CDR1 is MNHEY and CDR2 is SVGEGT. CDR3 length equals 16 residues. CDR3 bases: TGTGCCAGCCGCCCGACAGGAGGATTTAGCAATCAGCCCCAGCATTTT. Its protein product is CASRPTGGFSNQPQHF.

This clonotype was seen many times. The chain couples TRBV7-2 to TRBJ2-7, with 9 nucleotides matching TRBD2. The CDR3 runs 15 residues. V lost 1 base, J lost 2 bases, and 3 bases stayed unmatched. Looked up from germline, CDR1 is SGHTA and CDR2 is FQGNSA. The CDR3, as DNA: TGTGCCAGCAGCTTAGTTAGCGGGAGAACCTACGAGCAGTACTTC. It translates to CASSLVSGRTYEQYF.

The chain links TRBV9 to TRBJ2-2; D remains unclear. The CDR3 is 14 residues long. The V gene lost 1 base and the J gene lost 2 bases, with 6 bases spanning the gap. Per the germline V gene, CDR1 is SGDLS and CDR2 is YYNGEE. The CDR3 loop reads CASSVSKNTGELFF. The CDR3 DNA sequence: TGTGCCAGCAGCGTATCCAAAAACACCGGGGAGCTGTTTTTT.

This clonotype was seen ten or more times. The chain uses TRBV6-1 and TRBJ1-1; D is uncertain. The V end was cut by 5 bases, the J end by 1 base, with 11 bases between. The CDR3 covers 14 residues. The germline V gene has CDR1 MNHNS and CDR2 SASEGT. This CDR3 is CASSNTRGNTEAFF. The CDR3 coding sequence is TGTGCCAGCAGTAACACCCGAGGGAACACTGAAGCTTTCTTT.

Regarding this clonotype: A single base separates this from a much larger clone, so it may be a read error. The chain recombines TRBV27 with TRBJ2-1, with 7 bases aligning to TRBD1. V lost 9 bases and J lost 6; bases outside the gene matches: 5. From germline, CDR1 is MNHEY and CDR2 SMNVEV (reference sequence). CDR3 length: 12 residues. In nucleotides, the CDR3 is TGTGCCAGTCGGGCAGGGGGCAATGAGCAGTTCTTC. Translating it yields CASRAGGNEQFF.

The chain combines TRBV2 with TRBJ2-3; possible D gene TRBD1, 6 bases. Trimming cost V 6 bases and J 6 bases, with 28 bases left between them. The CDR3 totals 18 residues. Germline V CDR1 and CDR2: SNHLY, FYNNEI. In DNA, the CDR3 is TGTGCCAGCAGCTTTCCGCCAGGGGTTGCTAGATCATCTGATACGCAGTATTTT. Translation: CASSFPPGVARSSDTQYF.